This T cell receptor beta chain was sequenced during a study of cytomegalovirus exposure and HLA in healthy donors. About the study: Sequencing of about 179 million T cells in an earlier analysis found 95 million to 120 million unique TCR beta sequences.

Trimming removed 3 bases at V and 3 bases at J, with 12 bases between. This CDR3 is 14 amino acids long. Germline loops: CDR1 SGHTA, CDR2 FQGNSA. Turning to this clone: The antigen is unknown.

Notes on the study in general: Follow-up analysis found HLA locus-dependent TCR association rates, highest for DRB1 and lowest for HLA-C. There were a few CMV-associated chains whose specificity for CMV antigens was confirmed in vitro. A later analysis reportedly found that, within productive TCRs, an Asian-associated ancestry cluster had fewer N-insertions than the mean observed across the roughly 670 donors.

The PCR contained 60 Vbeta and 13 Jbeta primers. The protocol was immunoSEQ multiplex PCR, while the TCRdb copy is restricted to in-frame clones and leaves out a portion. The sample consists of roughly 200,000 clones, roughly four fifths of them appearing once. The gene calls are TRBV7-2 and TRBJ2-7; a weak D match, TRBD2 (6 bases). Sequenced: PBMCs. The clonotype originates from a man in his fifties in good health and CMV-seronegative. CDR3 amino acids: CASSFGGARYEQYF. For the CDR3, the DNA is TGTGCCAGCAGCTTTGGCGGGGCCCGCTACGAGCAGTACTTC.